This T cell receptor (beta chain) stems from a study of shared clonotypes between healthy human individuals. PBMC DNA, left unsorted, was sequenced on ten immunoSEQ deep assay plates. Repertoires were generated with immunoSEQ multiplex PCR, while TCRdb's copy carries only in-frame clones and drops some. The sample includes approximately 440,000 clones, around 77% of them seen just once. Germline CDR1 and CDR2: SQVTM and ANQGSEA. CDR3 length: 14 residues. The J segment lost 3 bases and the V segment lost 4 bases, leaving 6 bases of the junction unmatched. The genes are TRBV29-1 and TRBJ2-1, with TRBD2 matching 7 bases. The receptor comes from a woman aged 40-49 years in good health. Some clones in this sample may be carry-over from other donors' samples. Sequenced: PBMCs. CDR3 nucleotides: TGCAGCGTTGTTTCTAGCGGTTTCTACAATGAGCAGTTCTTC. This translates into CSVVSSGFYNEQFF.